The 16 T cell receptor beta chains presented below share a single source sample, sequenced in a study of shared clonotypes between healthy human individuals. Only in-frame clones appear in the TCRdb table, and some are missing; sequencing was by immunoSEQ multiplex PCR. The table records about 680,000 clones, about three quarters of them present only once. Material for sequencing was memory CD4+ T cells sorted from blood. Documented subset: CD45RA-negative fraction. These receptors all stem from a woman between 25 and 40 years old in good health.

The chain uses TRBV18 and TRBJ2-5, with 8 bases identical to TRBD1. The germline gives CDR1 KGHSH, CDR2 LQKENI. This CDR3 is built from 13 residues. V lost 5 bases, J lost 3 bases, and 2 bases stayed unmatched. The CDR3 loop reads CASSIQGEETQYF. The CDR3 DNA follows: TGTGCCAGCTCAATACAGGGGGAAGAGACCCAGTACTTC.

The chain uses TRBV6-5 and TRBJ2-1, with TRBD2 matching over 12 bases. The CDR3 extends over 16 amino acids. Looked up from germline, CDR1 is MNHEY and CDR2 is SVGAGI. The junction had 10 bases not matched to a gene; V was cut back by 4 bases and J by 9 bases. CDR3 region: CASSSQLAGGGGEQFF. In DNA form, the CDR3 reads TGTGCCAGCAGTTCCCAACTAGCGGGAGGAGGCGGTGAGCAGTTCTTC.

The chain has TRBV18 and TRBJ2-1, with TRBD1 matching 8 bases. The CDR3 runs to 13 residues. The V segment lost 6 bases and the J segment 5 bases; nucleotides outside the gene matches: 3. Per the germline V gene, CDR1 is KGHSH and CDR2 is LQKENI. The CDR3, as DNA: TGTGCCAGCTCTGGACAGGGAAACAATGAGCAGTTCTTC. This translates into CASSGQGNNEQFF.

The V call is TRBV6-1, the J call TRBJ2-1; a possible D gene is TRBD2 (6 bases). Trimming stripped 6 bases from V and 8 bases from J, with 11 bases between. Germline CDR1 MNHNS, CDR2 SASEGT. This CDR3 contains 12 residues. The CDR3 loop is CASRTKRDEQFF. CDR3 sequence (DNA): TGTGCCAGCAGGACAAAGCGGGATGAGCAGTTCTTC.

The V and J genes are TRBV10-3 and TRBJ1-1; D is possibly TRBD1 (5 bases). Germline values: CDR1 ENHRY, CDR2 SYGVKD. The CDR3 contains 14 residues. V dropped 3 bases and J dropped 4 bases, with 12 bases sitting between them. The CDR3 spells CAISDEGRGTEAFF. As DNA, the CDR3 is TGTGCCATCAGTGACGAGGGGCGAGGCACTGAAGCTTTCTTT.

The V call is TRBV7-8, the J call TRBJ1-5; D uncertain. The germline CDR1 and CDR2 sequences are SGHVS and FQNEAQ. Between the trimmed V and J ends, which lost 1 base and 7 bases, there was a span of 8 bases. This CDR3 contains 13 residues. The CDR3 DNA reads as TGTGCCAGCAGCTTAGACCGGAGACAGCCCCAGCATTTT. This translates into CASSLDRRQPQHF.

This clone was recorded a few times. The chain couples TRBV11-3 to TRBJ2-2; D call uncertain. CDR3 length equals 15 residues. Trimming left V 1 base short and J 3 bases short, with 9 bases between. Germline V gene sequence: CDR1 SGHNT, CDR2 YENEEA. CDR3 in DNA: TGTGCCAGCAGCTTAGGGCGTGGGGACACCGGGGAGCTGTTTTTT. Translation gives CASSLGRGDTGELFF.

Worth noting for this clone: The sample contains more than one DNA sequence encoding this CDR3. V usage is TRBV6-5 and J usage is TRBJ2-7; D uncertain. The CDR3 has 14 residues. The V gene lost 2 bases and the J gene lost 4 bases, with 12 bases spanning the gap. CDR1 MNHEY and CDR2 SVGAGI come from the germline V gene. The CDR3 nucleotides read TGTGCCAGCAGTTACCGAGCGCAATCTTACGAGCAGTACTTC. Amino acids: CASSYRAQSYEQYF.

V usage is TRBV19 and J usage is TRBJ1-5, with D maybe TRBD1 (6 bases). Trimming cost V 4 bases and J 7 bases, with 14 bases left between them. Germline loops: CDR1 LNHDA, CDR2 SQIVND (reference sequence). The CDR3 extends over 14 amino acids. CDR3 sequence: CASSTGQSWQPQHF. CDR3 DNA sequence: TGTGCCAGTAGTACCGGACAGTCCTGGCAGCCCCAGCATTTT.

V gene TRBV18 combines with J gene TRBJ2-3; 7 nucleotides line up with TRBD2. The germline V gene encodes CDR1 KGHSH and CDR2 LQKENI. J was trimmed by 2 bases and V by 3 bases; bases with no gene match: 8. There are 16 residues in the CDR3. CDR3 region: CASSPPERGNTDTQYF. The CDR3, as DNA: TGTGCCAGCTCACCCCCGGAGCGGGGTAACACAGATACGCAGTATTTT.

This clone was counted a few times. The chain couples TRBV9 to TRBJ2-5; 9 nucleotides match TRBD1. Germline CDR1 SGDLS, CDR2 YYNGEE. This CDR3 contains 15 residues. Losses at the gene ends were 0 bases for V and 5 bases for J; bases not matched to a gene: 5. CDR3 DNA sequence: TGTGCCAGCAGCGTAGGGACAGGGGTCATCGAGACCCAGTACTTC. It translates to CASSVGTGVIETQYF.

CDR3: CASSLAGTGDNEQFF. The CDR3 coding sequence is TGCGCCAGCAGCTTGGCCGGGACAGGGGACAATGAGCAGTTCTTC. The chain carries TRBV5-1 and TRBJ2-1, with 10 nucleotides matching TRBD1. The CDR3 totals 15 residues. The germline gives CDR1 SGHRS, CDR2 YFSETQ. The trim removed 0 bases at V and 5 bases at J, leaving 2 bases unmatched.

In regard to this clone: The same CDR3 can be traced to other DNA sequences in this sample. The chain carries TRBV28 and TRBJ1-2; no reliable D call. Germline CDR1 MDHEN, CDR2 SYDVKM. Trimming took off 3 bases at V and 2 bases at J, with 4 bases between the two ends. This CDR3 has 12 amino acids. CDR3 protein: CASSFRNYGYTF. CDR3 DNA: TGTGCCAGCAGTTTTAGGAACTATGGCTACACCTTC.

In nucleotides, the CDR3 is TGTGCCAGCAGTCCGCGGGGCTCTTACACCGGGGAGCTGTTTTTT. This codes for CASSPRGSYTGELFF. This chain joins TRBV6-6 and TRBJ2-2, with D tentatively TRBD2 (6 bases). CDR3 size: 15 residues. With 5 bases removed from V and 3 bases from J, the gap between germline ends came to 13 bases. Germline CDR1 MNHNY, CDR2 SVGAGI (reference sequence).

The chain has TRBV5-1 and TRBJ2-5, with 7 bases matching TRBD2. There are 15 residues in the CDR3. Germline CDR1 SGHRS, CDR2 YFSETQ. After removal of 4 bases from V and 4 bases from J, the junction contained 10 bases not matched to a gene. CDR3 region: CASSTSGGLGETQYF. For the CDR3, the DNA is TGCGCCAGCAGCACCTCCGGGGGGTTGGGAGAGACCCAGTACTTC.

This clone was observed a handful of times. Other nucleotide sequences from this sample produce the same CDR3. V and J are TRBV6-6 and TRBJ1-2; D perhaps matches TRBD1 (6 bases). The germline CDR1 and CDR2 sequences are MNHNY and SVGAGI (reference sequence). Trimming took 7 bases from V and 5 from J, leaving 8 bases between them. This CDR3 has 11 residues. The CDR3 DNA reads as TGTGCCAGCACTGGACAGTATGGCTACACCTTC. Translation gives CASTGQYGYTF.